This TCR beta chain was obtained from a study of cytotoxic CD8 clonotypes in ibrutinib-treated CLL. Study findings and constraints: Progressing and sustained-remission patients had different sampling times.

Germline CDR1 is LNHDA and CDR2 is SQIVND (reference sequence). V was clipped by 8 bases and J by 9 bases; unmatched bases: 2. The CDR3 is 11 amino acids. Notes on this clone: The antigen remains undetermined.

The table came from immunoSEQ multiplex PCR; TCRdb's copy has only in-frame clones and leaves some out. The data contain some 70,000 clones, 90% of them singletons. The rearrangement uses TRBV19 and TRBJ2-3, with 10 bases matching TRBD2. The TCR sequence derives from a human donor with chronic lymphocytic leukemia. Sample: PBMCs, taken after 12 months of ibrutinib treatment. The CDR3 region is CASLAGDTQYF. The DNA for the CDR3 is TGTGCCAGTCTAGCGGGAGACACGCAGTATTTT.